Reported below is one T cell receptor (beta chain). 60 Vbeta and 13 Jbeta primers were used in PCR. The repertoire was sequenced with immunoSEQ multiplex PCR; TCRdb's copy has only in-frame clones and lacks some. The sample includes roughly 110,000 clones, more than 60% of them seen just once. The source of the sample is a study of cytomegalovirus exposure and HLA in healthy donors. Germline V CDR1 and CDR2: SGHNT, YYREEE (reference sequence). This CDR3 contains 14 residues. The V segment lost 4 bases and the J segment 2 bases; nucleotides outside the gene matches: 6. The chain has TRBV5-4 and TRBJ2-7; TRBD1 matches at 7 bases. Sequencing was performed on PBMCs. This clonotype originated in a man aged 35-49 years in good health and CMV-seronegative. CDR3 nucleotides: TGTGCCAGCAGCGACCGGGACAGAACCTACGAGCAGTACTTC. Translation gives CASSDRDRTYEQYF.